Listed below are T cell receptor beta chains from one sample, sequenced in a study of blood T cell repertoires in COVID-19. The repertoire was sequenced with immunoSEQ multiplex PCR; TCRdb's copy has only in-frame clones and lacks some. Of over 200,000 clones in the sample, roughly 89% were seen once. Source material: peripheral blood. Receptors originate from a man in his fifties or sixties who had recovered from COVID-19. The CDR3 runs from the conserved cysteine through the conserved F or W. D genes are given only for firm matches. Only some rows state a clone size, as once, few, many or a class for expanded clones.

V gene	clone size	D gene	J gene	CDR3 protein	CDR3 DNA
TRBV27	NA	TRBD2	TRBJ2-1	CASSLIRREGRISEQFF	TGTGCCAGCAGTTTAATCCGGCGGGAGGGCCGTATAAGTGAGCAGTTCTTC
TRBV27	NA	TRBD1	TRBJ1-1	CASSPISGGGTEAFF	TGTGCCAGCAGTCCCATATCAGGGGGCGGCACTGAAGCTTTCTTT
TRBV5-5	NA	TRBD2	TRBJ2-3	CASSLAGLAGLRYF	TGTGCCAGCAGCTTGGCAGGGCTAGCGGGGCTTAGGTATTTT
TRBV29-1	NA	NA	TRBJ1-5	CSVEEQTNQPQHF	TGCAGCGTTGAAGAGCAGACTAATCAGCCCCAGCATTTT
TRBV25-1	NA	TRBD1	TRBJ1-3	CASSDSDRAGNTIYF	TGTGCCAGCAGTGATTCCGACAGGGCTGGAAACACCATATATTTT
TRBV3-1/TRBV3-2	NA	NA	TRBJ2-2	CASTLTGWTGELFF	TGTGCCAGCACTCTCACGGGGTGGACCGGGGAGCTGTTTTTT
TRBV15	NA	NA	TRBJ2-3	CATSRDQDTQYF	TGTGCCACCAGCAGAGATCAAGATACGCAGTATTTT
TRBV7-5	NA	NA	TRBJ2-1	CVQREFEQFF	TGTGTTCAGCGGGAGTTTGAGCAGTTCTTC
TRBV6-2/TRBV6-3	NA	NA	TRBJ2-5	CASSSFMGRGFSKETQYF	TGTGCCAGCAGTTCTTTTATGGGGAGGGGGTTCTCTAAAGAGACCCAGTACTTC
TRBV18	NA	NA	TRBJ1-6	CASSLDSTNSPLHF	TGTGCCAGCTCACTTGACAGTACCAATTCACCCCTCCACTTT
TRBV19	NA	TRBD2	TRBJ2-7	CASSMGLAGGEQYF	TGTGCCAGTAGTATGGGACTAGCGGGAGGCGAGCAGTACTTC
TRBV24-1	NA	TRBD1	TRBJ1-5	CATSDRDRGSNQPQHF	TGTGCCACCAGTGACCGGGACAGGGGAAGCAATCAGCCCCAGCATTTT
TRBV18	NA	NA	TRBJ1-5	CASSSLEQAAPYSNQPQHF	TGTGCCAGCTCGTCCTTGGAACAGGCGGCCCCGTATAGCAATCAGCCCCAGCATTTT
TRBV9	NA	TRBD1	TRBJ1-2	CASSVSGQAYGYTF	TGTGCCAGCAGCGTATCGGGACAGGCCTATGGCTACACCTTC
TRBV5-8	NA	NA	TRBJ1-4	CASSLDAPGGEKLFF	TGTGCCAGCAGCTTGGACGCCCCGGGAGGTGAAAAACTGTTTTTT
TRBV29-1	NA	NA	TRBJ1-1	CSVADTLGGFF	TGCAGCGTGGCTGATACCCTAGGAGGCTTCTTT
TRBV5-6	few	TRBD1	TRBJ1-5	CASSSRTGNQPQHF	TGTGCCAGCAGCTCGAGGACAGGGAATCAGCCCCAGCATTTT
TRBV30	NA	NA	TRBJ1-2	CAWTVTNYGYTF	TGTGCCTGGACAGTAACTAACTATGGCTACACCTTC
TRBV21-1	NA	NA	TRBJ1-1	CASSRPDRARTEAFF	TGTGCCAGCAGCAGACCCGACAGGGCGAGGACTGAAGCTTTCTTT
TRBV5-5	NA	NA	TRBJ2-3	CASSFQPGSPTDTQYF	TGTGCCAGCAGCTTTCAACCCGGGAGCCCCACAGATACGCAGTATTTT
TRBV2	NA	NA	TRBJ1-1	CASNPPNLTPALAFF	TGTGCCAGCAACCCCCCTAATCTTACCCCCGCTTTAGCTTTCTTT
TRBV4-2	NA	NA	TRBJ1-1	CASSGGFTVGQPQAAEAFF	TGTGCCAGCAGCGGGGGCTTCACGGTTGGACAGCCCCAAGCTGCTGAAGCTTTCTTT
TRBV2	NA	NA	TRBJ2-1	CASTMEGSYNEQFF	TGTGCCAGCACCATGGAGGGCTCTTACAATGAGCAGTTCTTC
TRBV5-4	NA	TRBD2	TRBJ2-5	CASSLVGTSGQETQYF	TGTGCCAGCAGCTTGGTGGGGACTAGCGGGCAAGAGACCCAGTACTTC
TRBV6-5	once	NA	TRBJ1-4	CASREQGVPNEKLFF	TGTGCCAGCAGAGAGCAAGGGGTCCCTAATGAAAAACTGTTTTTT
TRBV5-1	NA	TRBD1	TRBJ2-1	CASSGTEHYNEQFF	TGCGCCAGCTCCGGGACAGAGCACTACAATGAGCAGTTCTTC
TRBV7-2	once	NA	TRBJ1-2	CASSPTRLANYGYTF	TGTGCCAGCAGCCCTACCCGACTAGCTAACTATGGCTACACCTTC
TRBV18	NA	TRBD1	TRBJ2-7	CASSRRQGHSYEQYF	TGTGCCAGCTCACGTCGACAGGGGCACTCCTACGAGCAGTACTTC